The 22 T cell receptor beta chains in this list originate from one sample, sequenced in a study of CXCR3-negative and CXCR3-positive naive CD8 T cells. The study made its TRB cDNA libraries by 5' RACE, adding UMI labels. TCRdb reprocessed the 5' RACE reads; each CDR3 protein has one entry and no DNA is given. This sample's clone table lists under 85,000 distinct CDR3 sequences. The sequencing input was naive CXCR3- CD8+ T cells from blood. This sample's subset: CD45RO-CCR7+CD27+CD95- naive CD8+ T cells lacking CXCR3 (TNR3-). Receptors originate from a human donor in good health. Some clones in this sample may be carry-over from other donors' samples.

The chain has TRBV27 and TRBJ1-1. This CDR3 comprises 13 residues. CDR1 is MNHEY and CDR2 is SMNVEV in the germline V gene (reference sequence). CDR3 protein: CASSLSLEIEAFF.

The V gene is TRBV7-8, the J gene TRBJ2-7. CDR3 length: 13 residues. Germline-derived CDR1 and CDR2 are SGHVS and FQNEAQ. The chain's CDR3 is CASSLGQDYEQYF.

The chain is built from TRBV20-1 and TRBJ2-1; absent DNA, TCRdb's TRBD1 call cannot be checked. The CDR3 contains 14 residues. In germline, CDR1 is DFQATT, CDR2 SNEGSKA (reference sequence). CDR3 in amino acids: CSARPTGVRDEQFF.

This chain links TRBV2 with TRBJ2-5; TCRdb picks TRBD1, but there is no DNA to check that call. Per the germline V gene, CDR1 is SNHLY and CDR2 is FYNNEI. This CDR3 has 17 amino acids. CDR3 amino acids: CASSDSLVGNRRDPQDF.

This chain connects TRBV21-1 to TRBJ2-7; TCRdb's D call of TRBD1 is untestable without DNA. TRBV21-1 is a pseudogene. The CDR3 is 16 amino acids. Here the CDR3 reads CASSSPGGGASYEQYF.

This chain uses TRBV29-1 with TRBJ1-1. This CDR3 spans 11 amino acids. CDR1 SQVTM and CDR2 ANQGSEA come from the germline V gene. The CDR3 sequence is CSVEVGTEAFF.

This chain's CDR3 is CASSAASGQGAYNEQFF. This chain uses TRBV5-1 with TRBJ2-1; TCRdb selects TRBD1, and the lack of DNA leaves this call unchecked. The germline CDR1 and CDR2 sequences are SGHRS and YFSETQ. This CDR3 contains 17 residues.

The J gene is TRBJ2-7, the V gene TRBV6-2 or TRBV6-3; checking the TCRdb D call of TRBD1 is not possible without DNA. This CDR3 is 15 amino acids long. The germline gives CDR1 MNHEY, CDR2 SVGEGT. The CDR3 here is CASSSGEDKSYEQYF.

This sequence joins TRBV7-8 and TRBJ2-3; the D call of TRBD2 rests on TCRdb alone, since no DNA is present to check it. Germline V CDR1 and CDR2: SGHVS, FQNEAQ. The CDR3 has 13 amino acids. CDR3 loop: CASSRLVPDTQYF.

This chain connects TRBV28 to TRBJ2-7. CDR3 length: 12 amino acids. CDR1 and CDR2 from the germline V gene are MDHEN and SYDVKM. The CDR3 loop is CASSLPYGEQYF.

V usage is TRBV7-9 and J usage is TRBJ1-1. The length of the CDR3 is 13 residues. CDR1 is SEHNR, CDR2 FQNEAQ, per germline (reference sequence). CDR3 amino acids: CASSLITGTEAFF.

This sequence joins TRBV29-1 and TRBJ2-3. Germline V gene data show CDR1 as SQVTM and CDR2 as ANQGSEA. The CDR3 runs to 13 residues. The CDR3: CSGKRPSTDTQYF.

The J gene is TRBJ2-2, the V gene TRBV6-5; checking the TCRdb D call of TRBD2 is not possible without DNA. In germline, CDR1 is MNHEY, CDR2 SVGAGI. The CDR3 length is 15 residues. CDR3 in amino acids: CASSLTSGGAGELFF.

The chain employs TRBV4-3 and TRBJ2-1; with no DNA, the TCRdb D assignment of TRBD1 cannot be verified. This CDR3 spans 16 amino acids. The germline CDR1 and CDR2 sequences are LGHNA and YSLEER. CDR3 sequence reads: CASSQDRDTESDEQFF.

V and J are TRBV29-1 and TRBJ1-2. The germline CDR1 and CDR2 sequences are SQVTM and ANQGSEA. The CDR3 extends over 11 amino acids. The CDR3 loop is CSVEDVKGYTF.

Here the CDR3 reads CASSRPGQGIPLQYF. The rearrangement links TRBV28 to TRBJ2-7; the D call from TCRdb, TRBD1, cannot be confirmed without DNA. CDR1 is MDHEN and CDR2 is SYDVKM in the germline V gene. This CDR3 contains 15 residues.

The chain joins TRBV27 to TRBJ2-1; absent DNA, TCRdb's TRBD1 call cannot be checked. The V gene's germline CDR1 is MNHEY and CDR2 SMNVEV (reference sequence). There are 15 residues in the CDR3. The CDR3 region is CASSPAPTGHNEQFF.

The gene calls are TRBV5-1 and TRBJ2-1; TCRdb calls TRBD2, which cannot be checked without DNA. This CDR3 region has 17 residues. Germline V gene data show CDR1 as SGHRS and CDR2 as YFSETQ. The CDR3 protein is CASSLELAGANYNEQFF.

The chain combines TRBV7-6 with TRBJ1-1; without DNA, the TCRdb call of TRBD1 cannot be checked. This CDR3 is built from 14 residues. Germline V gene lookup returns CDR1 SGHVS and CDR2 FNYEAQ. The CDR3 region is CASSPGPGETEAFF.

J is TRBJ2-1 and V is TRBV9; TCRdb lists TRBD1, though no DNA is available to test this call. The CDR3 length is 13 residues. Germline CDR1 is SGDLS and CDR2 is YYNGEE. CDR3 loop: CASSAGGNNEQFF.

The chain has TRBV6-4 and TRBJ1-4. Germline assignment: CDR1 MRHNA and CDR2 SNTAGT. This CDR3 is 14 amino acids long. This CDR3 reads CAKWAGPVIEKLFF.

The chain recombines TRBV5-1 with TRBJ2-3; TCRdb's D call of TRBD2 is untestable without DNA. There are 16 residues in the CDR3. Germline CDR1 SGHRS, CDR2 YFSETQ. CDR3 amino acids: CASSHGLAGAADTQYF.